This is a list of T cell receptor beta chains from one sample in a study of cytomegalovirus exposure and HLA in healthy donors. Repertoires were generated with immunoSEQ multiplex PCR, while TCRdb's copy carries only in-frame clones and drops some. This table lists 29,000 or so clones. What was sequenced was PBMCs. The receptors shown here come from a young man in good health and CMV-seronegative. CDR3s include the opening cysteine and the closing phenylalanine or tryptophan. Fields, in order: J gene, CDR3 length, V gene, D gene, CDR3 protein, CDR3 DNA. D genes are given only for firm matches.

>TRBJ1-2|14|TRBV7-2|-
CASSTQRQGYGYTF
TGTGCCAGCAGCACCCAGAGGCAGGGCTATGGCTACACCTTC
>TRBJ2-7|12|TRBV19|TRBD2
CASRGEAGEQYF
TGTGCCAGTAGGGGGGAAGCGGGGGAGCAGTACTTC
>TRBJ1-2|14|TRBV18|TRBD1
CASSPPAGGTGYTF
TGTGCCAGCTCACCACCGGCAGGGGGAACTGGCTACACCTTC
>TRBJ2-7|15|TRBV30|TRBD2
CAWSANGGGRHEQYF
TGTGCCTGGAGTGCTAACGGGGGGGGCCGACACGAGCAGTACTTC
>TRBJ2-3|12|TRBV28|-
CASRPTPDTQYF
TGTGCCAGCAGACCTACCCCAGATACGCAGTATTTT
>TRBJ2-7|15|TRBV5-1|-
CASSSRSESSYEQYF
TGCGCCAGCAGCTCCCGATCTGAGAGCTCCTACGAGCAGTACTTC
>TRBJ2-5|14|TRBV18|-
CASSFFPVPETQYF
TGTGCCAGCTCATTTTTCCCGGTTCCAGAGACCCAGTACTTC
>TRBJ1-1|12|TRBV5-7|TRBD1
CASSTGTAGAFF
TGTGCCAGCAGCACCGGGACAGCAGGAGCTTTCTTT
>TRBJ2-3|17|TRBV4-2|TRBD2
CASSQDWSSGSTDTQYF
TGTGCCAGCAGCCAAGATTGGTCTAGCGGGAGTACAGATACGCAGTATTTT
>TRBJ1-2|16|TRBV4-1|TRBD1
CASSQDGTGGARGYTF
TGCGCCAGCAGCCAAGATGGGACAGGGGGCGCGCGAGGCTACACCTTC
>TRBJ2-2|17|TRBV7-9|TRBD1
CASSIPGTGIYTGELFF
TGTGCCAGCAGCATCCCCGGGACAGGGATATACACCGGGGAGCTGTTTTTT
>TRBJ1-4|14|TRBV6-5|TRBD1
CATWRDRAWEKLFF
TGTGCCACCTGGAGGGACAGGGCGTGGGAAAAACTGTTTTTT
>TRBJ1-2|17|TRBV28|TRBD1
CASSLLVPYRGDYGYTF
TGTGCCAGCAGTTTATTGGTCCCCTACAGGGGAGACTATGGCTACACCTTC
>TRBJ2-2|16|TRBV4-2|TRBD2
CASSPRAGRNTGELFF
TGTGCCAGCAGCCCCAGAGCGGGGCGGAACACCGGGGAGCTGTTTTTT
>TRBJ2-7|13|TRBV29-1|-
CSVEGAGTYEQYF
TGCAGCGTTGAAGGTGCGGGGACTTACGAGCAGTACTTC
>TRBJ1-2|12|TRBV6-1|-
CASRSSSYGYTF
TGTGCCAGCAGGTCAAGTAGCTATGGCTACACCTTC
>TRBJ2-2|14|TRBV9|-
CASSTGSNTGELFF
TGTGCCAGCAGTACAGGTTCGAACACCGGGGAGCTGTTTTTT
>TRBJ2-3|12|TRBV5-1|TRBD1
CASRQGADTQYF
TGCGCCAGCCGACAGGGCGCAGATACGCAGTATTTT
>TRBJ1-5|15|TRBV6-1|TRBD1
CASSATGGVNQPQHF
TGTGCCAGCAGTGCGACAGGGGGGGTCAATCAGCCCCAGCATTTT
>TRBJ2-5|13|TRBV11-3|-
CASSLSGQETQYF
TGTGCCAGCAGCTTAAGCGGCCAAGAGACCCAGTACTTC
>TRBJ2-1|13|TRBV27|TRBD2
CASGLAVYNEQFF
TGTGCCAGCGGACTAGCGGTATACAATGAGCAGTTCTTC
>TRBJ2-2|15|TRBV7-2|TRBD2
CASSPEGLATGELFF
TGTGCCAGCAGCCCCGAAGGACTAGCCACCGGGGAGCTGTTTTTT
>TRBJ2-2|14|TRBV9|-
CASSRLPGTGELFF
TGTGCCAGCAGCCGCCTCCCGGGAACCGGGGAGCTGTTTTTT
>TRBJ2-4|13|TRBV30|-
CAWRGAGRNIQYF
TGTGCCTGGAGAGGGGCAGGGCGAAACATTCAGTACTTC
>TRBJ2-7|17|TRBV9|-
CASSVGELQWFGGEQYF
TGTGCCAGCAGCGTAGGTGAACTCCAATGGTTTGGCGGAGAGCAGTACTTC
>TRBJ2-5|13|TRBV6-1|-
CASSSGLQETQYF
TGTGCCAGCAGTTCGGGACTTCAAGAGACCCAGTACTTC
>TRBJ2-7|14|TRBV30|TRBD2
CAWSGLAGVYEQYF
TGTGCCTGGAGTGGACTAGCGGGGGTCTACGAGCAGTACTTC
>TRBJ1-4|14|TRBV7-9|-
CASTTRDVAGELFF
TGTGCCAGCACCACGCGGGACGTTGCTGGGGAACTGTTTTTT
>TRBJ2-3|15|TRBV9|-
CASIRSSLITDTQYF
TGTGCCAGCATTAGAAGCTCCCTTATCACAGATACGCAGTATTTT
>TRBJ2-2|15|TRBV28|-
CASFTPTKTTGELFF
TGTGCCAGCTTTACTCCTACGAAAACCACCGGGGAGCTGTTTTTT
>TRBJ2-1|15|TRBV4-2|TRBD2
CASSQWEAGGREQFF
TGTGCCAGCAGCCAATGGGAAGCGGGGGGGCGCGAGCAGTTCTTC
>TRBJ2-5|12|TRBV2|-
CASSELQETQYF
TGTGCCAGCAGTGAACTACAAGAGACCCAGTACTTC
>TRBJ2-7|17|TRBV5-1|TRBD2
CASSPGPSGRPSYEQYF
TGCGCCAGCAGCCCGGGGCCTAGCGGGAGACCATCCTACGAGCAGTACTTC
>TRBJ2-3|13|TRBV2|TRBD2
CASGGSGTDTQYF
TGTGCCAGCGGCGGGAGTGGGACAGATACGCAGTATTTT
>TRBJ1-2|13|TRBV5-4|TRBD1
CASSFWTGDGYTF
TGTGCCAGCAGCTTCTGGACAGGGGATGGCTACACCTTC
>TRBJ1-3|16|TRBV9|-
CASSVVEPSSGNTIYF
TGTGCCAGCAGCGTAGTGGAGCCGAGCTCTGGAAACACCATATATTTT
>TRBJ1-1|13|TRBV13|TRBD1
CASSVRQGLSAFF
TGTGCCAGCAGCGTCCGACAGGGGCTGTCGGCTTTCTTT
>TRBJ1-5|14|TRBV18|TRBD1
CASSQTGDDQPQHF
TGTGCCAGCTCGCAAACAGGGGACGATCAGCCCCAGCATTTT
>TRBJ1-2|12|TRBV28|-
CASKGLNYGYTF
TGTGCCAGCAAGGGACTTAACTATGGCTACACCTTC
>TRBJ1-2|14|TRBV5-6|TRBD1
CASRLKGANYGYTF
TGTGCCAGCAGATTGAAGGGGGCCAACTATGGCTACACCTTC
>TRBJ1-1|14|TRBV29-1|-
CSVGARSGGTEAFF
TGCAGCGTTGGGGCCCGGTCAGGAGGGACTGAAGCTTTCTTT